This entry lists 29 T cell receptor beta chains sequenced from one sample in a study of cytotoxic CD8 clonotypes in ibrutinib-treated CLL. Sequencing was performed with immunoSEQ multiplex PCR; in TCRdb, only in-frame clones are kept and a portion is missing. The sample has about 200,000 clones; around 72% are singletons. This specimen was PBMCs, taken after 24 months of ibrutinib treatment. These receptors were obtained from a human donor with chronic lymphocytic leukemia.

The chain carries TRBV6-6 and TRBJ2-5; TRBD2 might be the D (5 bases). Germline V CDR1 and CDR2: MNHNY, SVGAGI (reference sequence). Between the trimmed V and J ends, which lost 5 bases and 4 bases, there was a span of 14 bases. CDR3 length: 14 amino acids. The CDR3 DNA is TGTGCCAGCAGTCAGGCTTATAGCGTAGAGACCCAGTACTTC. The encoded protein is CASSQAYSVETQYF.

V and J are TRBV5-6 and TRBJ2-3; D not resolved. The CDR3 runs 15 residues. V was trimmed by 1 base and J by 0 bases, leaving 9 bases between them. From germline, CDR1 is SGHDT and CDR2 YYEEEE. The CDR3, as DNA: TGTGCCAGCAGCTTGTTGTTATACAGCACAGATACGCAGTATTTT. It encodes CASSLLLYSTDTQYF.

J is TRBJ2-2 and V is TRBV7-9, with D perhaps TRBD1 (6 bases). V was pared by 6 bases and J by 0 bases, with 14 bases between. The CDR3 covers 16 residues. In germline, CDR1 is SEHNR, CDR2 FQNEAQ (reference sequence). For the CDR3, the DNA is TGTGCCAGCAGTCCAAATGAGGGGGCGAACACCGGGGAGCTGTTTTTT. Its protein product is CASSPNEGANTGELFF.

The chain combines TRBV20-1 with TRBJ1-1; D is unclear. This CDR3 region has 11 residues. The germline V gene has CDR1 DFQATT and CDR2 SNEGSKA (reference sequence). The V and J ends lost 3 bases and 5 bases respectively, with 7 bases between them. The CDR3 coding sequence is TGCAGTGCTAGGGGCAGGACTGAAGCTTTCTTT. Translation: CSARGRTEAFF.

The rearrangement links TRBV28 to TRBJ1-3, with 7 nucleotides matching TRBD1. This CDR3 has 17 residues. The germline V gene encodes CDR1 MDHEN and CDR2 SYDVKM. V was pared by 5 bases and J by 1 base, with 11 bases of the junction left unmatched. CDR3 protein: CASSTFEGGASGNTIYF. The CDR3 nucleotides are TGTGCCAGCAGTACTTTCGAAGGGGGCGCATCTGGAAACACCATATATTTT.

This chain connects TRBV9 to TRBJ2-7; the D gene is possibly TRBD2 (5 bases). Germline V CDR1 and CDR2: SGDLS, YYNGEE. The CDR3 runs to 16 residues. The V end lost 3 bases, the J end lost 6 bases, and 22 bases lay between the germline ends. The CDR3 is CASSAEGLGSASEQYF. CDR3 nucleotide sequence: TGTGCCAGCAGCGCAGAGGGTCTGGGATCCGCATCCGAGCAGTACTTC.

CDR3: CATFGDRGLNTEAFF. The CDR3 coding sequence is TGTGCCACCTTCGGGGACAGGGGACTGAACACTGAAGCTTTCTTT. The chain couples TRBV10-3 to TRBJ1-1, with 10 bases that match TRBD1. Trimming cost V 10 bases and J 0 bases; bases outside gene matches: 8. The CDR3 runs 15 residues. The germline V gene encodes CDR1 ENHRY and CDR2 SYGVKD.

The CDR3 reads CASSRNLPSGMTNEKLFF. The DNA for the CDR3 is TGTGCCAGCTCACGAAACCTCCCATCCGGGATGACTAATGAAAAACTGTTTTTT. The chain is built from TRBV18 and TRBJ1-4; D is unclear. The CDR3 covers 18 residues. Deletions cut 4 bases from V and 2 bases from J, with 20 bases between. The germline gives CDR1 KGHSH, CDR2 LQKENI.

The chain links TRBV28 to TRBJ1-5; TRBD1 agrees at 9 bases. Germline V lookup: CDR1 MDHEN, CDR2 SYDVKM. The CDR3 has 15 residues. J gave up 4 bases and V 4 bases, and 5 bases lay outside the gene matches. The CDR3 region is CASSSDRGFNQPQHF. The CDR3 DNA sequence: TGTGCCAGCAGTTCGGACAGGGGATTTAATCAGCCCCAGCATTTT.

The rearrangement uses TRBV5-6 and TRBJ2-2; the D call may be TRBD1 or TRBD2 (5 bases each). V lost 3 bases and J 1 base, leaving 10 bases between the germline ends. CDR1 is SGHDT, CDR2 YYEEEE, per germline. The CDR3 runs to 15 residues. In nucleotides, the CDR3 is TGTGCCAGCAGCTCGGGACCGAGGAACACCGGGGAGCTGTTTTTT. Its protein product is CASSSGPRNTGELFF.

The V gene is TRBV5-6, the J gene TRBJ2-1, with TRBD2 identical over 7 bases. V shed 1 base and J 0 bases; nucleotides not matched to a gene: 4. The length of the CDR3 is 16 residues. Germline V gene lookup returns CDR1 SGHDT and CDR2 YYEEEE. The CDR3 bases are TGTGCCAGCAGCTTGTACAGCGGGAACTCCTACAATGAGCAGTTCTTC. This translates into CASSLYSGNSYNEQFF.

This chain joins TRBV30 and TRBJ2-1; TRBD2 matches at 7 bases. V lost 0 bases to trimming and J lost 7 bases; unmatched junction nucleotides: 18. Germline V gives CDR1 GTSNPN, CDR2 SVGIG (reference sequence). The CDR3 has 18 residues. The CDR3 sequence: CAWSVGAGGRVAWNEQFF. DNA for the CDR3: TGTGCCTGGAGTGTAGGTGCTGGCGGGAGAGTGGCGTGGAATGAGCAGTTCTTC.

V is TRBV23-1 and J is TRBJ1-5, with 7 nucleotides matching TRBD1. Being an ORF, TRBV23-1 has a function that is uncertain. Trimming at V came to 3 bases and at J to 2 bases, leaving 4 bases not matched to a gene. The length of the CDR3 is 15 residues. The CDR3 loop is CASSHTGQCNQPQHF. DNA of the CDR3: TGCGCCAGCAGTCATACGGGACAGTGCAATCAGCCCCAGCATTTT.

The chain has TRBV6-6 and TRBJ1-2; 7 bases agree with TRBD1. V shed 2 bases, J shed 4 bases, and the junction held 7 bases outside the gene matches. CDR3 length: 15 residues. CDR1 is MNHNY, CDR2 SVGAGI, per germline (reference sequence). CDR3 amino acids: CASSYPTGTGYGYTF. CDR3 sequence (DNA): TGTGCCAGCAGTTACCCGACAGGGACGGGCTATGGCTACACCTTC.

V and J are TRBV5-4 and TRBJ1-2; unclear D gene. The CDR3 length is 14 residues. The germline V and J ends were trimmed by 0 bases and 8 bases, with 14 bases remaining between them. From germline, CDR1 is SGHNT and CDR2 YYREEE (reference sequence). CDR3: CASSLELVGGGYTF. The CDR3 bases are TGTGCCAGCAGCTTGGAATTGGTAGGAGGAGGCTACACCTTC.

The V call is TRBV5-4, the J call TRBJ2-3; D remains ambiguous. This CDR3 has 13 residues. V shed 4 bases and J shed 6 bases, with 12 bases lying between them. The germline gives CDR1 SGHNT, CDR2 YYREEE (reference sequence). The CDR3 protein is CASSADTSDTQYF. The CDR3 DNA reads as TGTGCCAGCAGCGCAGACACTTCGGATACGCAGTATTTT.

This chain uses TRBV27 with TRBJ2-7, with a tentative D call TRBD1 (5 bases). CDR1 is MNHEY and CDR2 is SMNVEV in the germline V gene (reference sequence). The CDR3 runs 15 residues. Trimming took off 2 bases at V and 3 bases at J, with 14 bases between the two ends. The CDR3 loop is CASSLSPGHNYEQYF. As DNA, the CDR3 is TGTGCCAGCAGTTTAAGCCCTGGACACAACTACGAGCAGTACTTC.

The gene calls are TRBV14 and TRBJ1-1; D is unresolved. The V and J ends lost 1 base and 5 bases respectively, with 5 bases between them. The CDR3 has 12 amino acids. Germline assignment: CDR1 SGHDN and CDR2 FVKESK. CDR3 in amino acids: CASSQGDTEAFF. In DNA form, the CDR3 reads TGTGCCAGCAGCCAAGGGGATACTGAAGCTTTCTTT.

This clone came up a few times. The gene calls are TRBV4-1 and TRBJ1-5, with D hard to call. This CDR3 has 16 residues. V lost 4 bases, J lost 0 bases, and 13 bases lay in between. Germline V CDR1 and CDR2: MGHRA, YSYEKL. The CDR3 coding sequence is TGCGCCAGCAGCCGCGTCGCGCTGAATAGCAATCAGCCCCAGCATTTT. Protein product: CASSRVALNSNQPQHF.

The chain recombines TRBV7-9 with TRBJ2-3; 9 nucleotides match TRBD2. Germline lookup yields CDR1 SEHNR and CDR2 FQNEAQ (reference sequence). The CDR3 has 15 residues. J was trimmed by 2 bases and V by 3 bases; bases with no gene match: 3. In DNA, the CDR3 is TGTGCCAGCAGCTTTAGCGGGAGAGTCACAGATACGCAGTATTTT. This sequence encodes CASSFSGRVTDTQYF.

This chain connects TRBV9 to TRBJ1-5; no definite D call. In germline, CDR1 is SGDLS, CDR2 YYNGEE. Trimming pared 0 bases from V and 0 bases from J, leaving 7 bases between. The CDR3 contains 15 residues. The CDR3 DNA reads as TGTGCCAGCAGCGTAGATCCCGGTAGCAATCAGCCCCAGCATTTT. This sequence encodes CASSVDPGSNQPQHF.

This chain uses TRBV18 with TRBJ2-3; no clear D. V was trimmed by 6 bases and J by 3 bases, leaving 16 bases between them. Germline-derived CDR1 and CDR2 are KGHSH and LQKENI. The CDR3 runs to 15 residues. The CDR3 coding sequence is TGTGCCAGCTCGCCGATGATTTTGGCGACAGATACGCAGTATTTT. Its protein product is CASSPMILATDTQYF. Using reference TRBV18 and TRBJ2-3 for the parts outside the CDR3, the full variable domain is NAGVMQNPRHLVRRRGQEARLRCSPMKGHSHVYWYRQLPEEGLKFMVYLQKENIIDESGMPKERFSAEFPKEGPSILRIQQVVRGDSAAYFCASSPMILATDTQYFGPGTRLTVL.

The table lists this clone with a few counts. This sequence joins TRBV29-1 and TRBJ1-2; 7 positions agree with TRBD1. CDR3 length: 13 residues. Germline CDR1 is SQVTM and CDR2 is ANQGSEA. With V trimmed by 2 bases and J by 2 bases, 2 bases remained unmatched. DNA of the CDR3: TGCAGCGTTGAAAGGGACAGAAACTATGGCTACACCTTC. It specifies CSVERDRNYGYTF.

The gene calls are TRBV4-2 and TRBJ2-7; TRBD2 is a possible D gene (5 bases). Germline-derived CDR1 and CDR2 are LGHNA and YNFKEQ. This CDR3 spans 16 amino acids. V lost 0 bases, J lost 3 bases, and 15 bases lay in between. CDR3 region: CASSQDTPAVVYEQYF. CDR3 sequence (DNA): TGTGCCAGCAGCCAAGATACGCCAGCGGTGGTCTACGAGCAGTACTTC.

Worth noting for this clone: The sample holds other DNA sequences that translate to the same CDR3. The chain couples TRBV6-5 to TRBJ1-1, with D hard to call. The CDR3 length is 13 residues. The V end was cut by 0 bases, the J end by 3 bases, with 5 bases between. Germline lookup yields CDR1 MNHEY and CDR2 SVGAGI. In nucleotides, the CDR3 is TGTGCCAGCAGTTACTCGGCGGACACTGAAGCTTTCTTT. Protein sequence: CASSYSADTEAFF.

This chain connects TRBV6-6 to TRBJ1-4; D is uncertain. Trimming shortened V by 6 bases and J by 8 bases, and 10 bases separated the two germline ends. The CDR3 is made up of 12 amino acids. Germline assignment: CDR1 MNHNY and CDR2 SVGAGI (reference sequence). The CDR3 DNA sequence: TGTGCCAGCAGCGGTCGACCAGAAAAACTGTTTTTT. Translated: CASSGRPEKLFF.

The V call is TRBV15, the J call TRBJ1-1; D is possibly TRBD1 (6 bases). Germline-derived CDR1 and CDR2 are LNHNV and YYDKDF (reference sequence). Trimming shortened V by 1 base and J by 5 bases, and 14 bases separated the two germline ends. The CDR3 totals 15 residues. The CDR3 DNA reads TGTGCCACCAGCAGAGTGGTACAGGGAGGGACTGAAGCTTTCTTT. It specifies CATSRVVQGGTEAFF.

This CDR3 is CASSSRDSWVAFF. The CDR3 DNA reads as TGTGCCAGCAGTTCCCGAGATTCCTGGGTCGCTTTCTTT. V gene TRBV27 combines with J gene TRBJ1-1, with no clear D. CDR1 MNHEY and CDR2 SMNVEV come from the germline V gene (reference sequence). This CDR3 is 13 amino acids long. Trimming took 4 bases from V and 11 from J, leaving 17 bases between them.

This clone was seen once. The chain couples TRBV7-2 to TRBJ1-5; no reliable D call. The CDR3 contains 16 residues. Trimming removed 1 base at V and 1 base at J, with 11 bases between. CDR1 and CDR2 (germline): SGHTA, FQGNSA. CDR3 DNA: TGTGCCAGCAGCTTAGTCCGGGGTAAGAGCAATCAGCCCCAGCATTTT. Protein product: CASSLVRGKSNQPQHF.